The 26 T cell receptor beta chains below come from one sample, sequenced in a study of T cells in Graves' hyperthyroidism and ophthalmopathy. The source material, RNA transcripts, was used to amplify TCR beta CDR3 regions. The TCR CDR3 was amplified in a first-round RT-PCR using the HTBI primer set. TCRdb re-called the multiplex PCR reads through MiXCR, storing one row per CDR3 protein. The top ten clones hold over 15% of a sample with hundreds of thousands of distinct CDR3 sequences, over 15% of them seen once. Sample: blood. These receptors came from a woman aged 45-65 years with Graves' hyperthyroidism that later progressed to Graves' ophthalmopathy.

This clonotype was observed a handful of times. The chain joins TRBV9 to TRBJ2-7; D gene ambiguous. With 0 bases removed from V and 0 bases from J, the gap between germline ends came to 7 bases. There are 14 residues in the CDR3. CDR1 is SGDLS, CDR2 YYNGEE, per germline. The CDR3 DNA reads TGTGCCAGCAGCGTAGTGGACGACTCCTACGAGCAGTACTTC. Its translation: CASSVVDDSYEQYF.

This clonotype was recorded many times. CDR3 sequence reads: CASSVGTTGTDTQYF. The CDR3 DNA sequence: TGTGCCAGCAGTGTCGGGACTACCGGCACAGATACGCAGTATTTT. The chain joins TRBV2 to TRBJ2-3, with TRBD2 identical over 7 bases. Trimming took 4 bases from V and 1 from J; bases not matched to a gene: 5. The CDR3 length is 15 residues. CDR1 is SNHLY and CDR2 is FYNNEI in the germline V gene. Combining the CDR3 with reference TRBV2 and TRBJ2-3 gives the whole variable domain EPEVTQTPSHQVTQMGQEVILRCVPISNHLYFYWYRQILGQKVEFLVSFYNNEISEKSEIFDDQFSVERPDGSNFTLKIRSTKLEDSAMYFCASSVGTTGTDTQYFGPGTRLTVL.

The V gene is TRBV29-1, the J gene TRBJ1-4; perhaps TRBD1 as D (6 bases). The CDR3 totals 15 residues. Per germline, CDR1 SQVTM and CDR2 ANQGSEA. The V end was cut by 4 bases, the J end by 0 bases, with 12 bases between. This CDR3 is CSVVGTTTTNEKLFF. The CDR3 nucleotides read TGCAGCGTTGTCGGGACAACAACAACTAATGAAAAACTGTTTTTT.

V gene TRBV4-1 combines with J gene TRBJ1-3; perhaps TRBD1 as D (6 bases). Germline V gene data show CDR1 as MGHRA and CDR2 as YSYEKL. Trimming shortened V by 3 bases and J by 12 bases, and 21 bases separated the two germline ends. The CDR3 is 15 amino acids. The CDR3 loop reads CASSHPQGHRDGIYF. DNA of the CDR3: TGCGCCAGCAGCCACCCTCAGGGACACCGGGACGGCATATATTTT.

The table lists this clonotype with many counts. The V call is TRBV7-9, the J call TRBJ2-1; D remains ambiguous. The CDR3 contains 16 residues. Per germline, CDR1 SEHNR and CDR2 FQNEAQ (reference sequence). V gave up 5 bases and J gave up 0 bases, with 14 bases separating them. CDR3 sequence: CASSNSRRASYNEQFF. CDR3 coding DNA: TGTGCCAGCAGCAATTCTCGCCGGGCCTCCTACAATGAGCAGTTCTTC.

This clonotype appeared many times. This chain uses TRBV12-3 or TRBV12-4 with TRBJ2-1, with D hard to call. The ends were cut back, 5 bases at V and 3 bases at J, with 5 bases in the middle. The CDR3 has 12 residues. CDR3 amino acids: CASSNNYNEQFF. CDR3 sequence (DNA): TGTGCCAGCAGTAACAACTACAATGAGCAGTTCTTC.

This clonotype has just a few counts. The chain joins TRBV20-1 to TRBJ1-6; no firm D call. Germline CDR1 reads DFQATT; CDR2 reads SNEGSKA (reference sequence). This CDR3 region has 13 residues. The CDR3 nucleotides are TGCGCTGGCCCCGGGGATTCGGATTCACCCCTCCACTTT. This translates into CAGPGDSDSPLHF.

This clonotype was seen many times. The V gene is TRBV2, the J gene TRBJ2-4, with 8 nucleotides matching TRBD1. Trimming at V came to 3 bases and at J to 2 bases, leaving 9 bases not matched to a gene. The CDR3 covers 17 residues. The germline gives CDR1 SNHLY, CDR2 FYNNEI. CDR3 protein: CASSDPGTGSSKNIQYF. In DNA form, the CDR3 reads TGTGCCAGCAGTGACCCCGGGACAGGTTCATCCAAAAACATTCAGTACTTC.

The chain links TRBV12-3 or TRBV12-4 to TRBJ2-3, with 7 bases identical to TRBD2. This CDR3 comprises 15 residues. V lost 2 bases, J lost 1 base, and 3 bases stayed unmatched. This chain's CDR3 is CASSLRGRGTDTQYF. CDR3 DNA: TGTGCCAGCAGTTTACGGGGGAGGGGCACAGATACGCAGTATTTT.

There are many counts of this clonotype. The V gene is TRBV20-1, the J gene TRBJ2-7; 11 positions agree with TRBD1. J was trimmed by 3 bases and V by 7 bases; bases with no gene match: 8. This CDR3 has 14 amino acids. In germline, CDR1 is DFQATT, CDR2 SNEGSKA (reference sequence). CDR3 sequence: CSGEGGQGVYEQYF. Here the CDR3 DNA reads TGCAGTGGAGAGGGGGGACAGGGGGTCTACGAGCAGTACTTC.

This clonotype was seen ten or more times. The chain uses TRBV6-1 and TRBJ1-5; D not resolved. This CDR3 has 13 amino acids. The V end was cut by 4 bases, the J end by 7 bases, with 11 bases between. The V gene's germline CDR1 is MNHNS and CDR2 SASEGT. The DNA of the CDR3 is TGTGCCAGCAGTGGGGTGGGAGGCCAGCCCCAGCATTTT. Translation gives CASSGVGGQPQHF.

This clonotype came up a few times. The chain couples TRBV5-1 to TRBJ2-3; a possible D gene is TRBD2 (6 bases). The V end was cut by 7 bases, the J end by 1 base, with 22 bases between. CDR3 length: 17 residues. Germline V lookup: CDR1 SGHRS, CDR2 YFSETQ. Written as DNA, the CDR3 is TGCGCCAGCGCCAAGGGGCGGGACCCGTGGGGCACAGATACGCAGTATTTT. Translation gives CASAKGRDPWGTDTQYF.

For the CDR3, the DNA is TGCGCCAGCAGCCACCGTGAGAGATGGTCCTACAATGAGCAGTTCTTC. It codes for CASSHRERWSYNEQFF. The J gene is TRBJ2-1, the V gene TRBV4-1; D ambiguous. Germline assignment: CDR1 MGHRA and CDR2 YSYEKL. The CDR3 contains 16 residues. The V and J ends lost 3 bases and 1 base respectively, with 13 bases between them.

V gene TRBV12-3 or TRBV12-4 combines with J gene TRBJ1-2; 9 bases are shared with TRBD1. This CDR3 is built from 15 residues. Unmatched junction bases numbered 9, after V lost 3 bases and J lost 7 bases. The CDR3 region is CASSFPGTGYRGYTF. The CDR3 bases are TGTGCCAGCAGTTTTCCCGGGACAGGGTATCGTGGCTACACCTTC.

The genes are TRBV3-1 and TRBJ2-4, with D perhaps given as TRBD1 or TRBD2 (7 bases each). CDR1 and CDR2 from the germline V gene are LGHDT and YNNKEL (reference sequence). The CDR3 runs to 14 residues. The germline V and J ends were trimmed by 0 bases and 8 bases, with 11 bases remaining between them. The CDR3 DNA is TGTGCCAGCAGCCAAGATCCAGGGGGGGACATTCAGTACTTC. As protein: CASSQDPGGDIQYF.

This sequence joins TRBV10-2 and TRBJ2-3, with TRBD2 matching 12 bases. Germline V gives CDR1 WSHSY, CDR2 SAAADI. Germline trimming cut 6 bases from V and 4 bases from J; bases unmatched to any gene: 5. The CDR3 covers 15 residues. CDR3 sequence reads: CASRAGLAGPDTQYF. In DNA, the CDR3 is TGCGCCAGCAGAGCGGGACTAGCGGGCCCAGATACGCAGTATTTT.

The chain uses TRBV4-1 and TRBJ1-4; D gene ambiguous. CDR3 length: 15 amino acids. V was trimmed by 0 bases and J by 0 bases, leaving 5 bases between them. Germline values: CDR1 MGHRA, CDR2 YSYEKL. CDR3 in amino acids: CASSQELATNEKLFF. CDR3 sequence (DNA): TGCGCCAGCAGCCAAGAACTTGCAACTAATGAAAAACTGTTTTTT.

The chain uses TRBV5-5 and TRBJ2-5, with 8 bases matching TRBD2. The ends lost 4 bases at V and 5 bases at J; junction bases unmatched: 13. CDR3 length equals 16 residues. Germline assignment: CDR1 SGHKS and CDR2 YYEKEE (reference sequence). The CDR3 DNA sequence: TGTGCCAGCAGCCTCCTGGGAGCGGGGGCCGGGGAGACCCAGTACTTC. Translated: CASSLLGAGAGETQYF.

This clonotype was counted between two and nine times. The V gene is TRBV7-9, the J gene TRBJ2-2, with D unclear. Germline lookup yields CDR1 SEHNR and CDR2 FQNEAQ (reference sequence). Trimming stripped 5 bases from V and 5 bases from J, with 15 bases between. The CDR3 consists of 15 residues. The CDR3 spells CASSPGLPWTGELFF. The CDR3 coding sequence is TGTGCCAGCAGCCCCGGTCTCCCTTGGACCGGGGAGCTGTTTTTT.

Points on this clonotype: As the CDR3 is not closed by the conserved phenylalanine or tryptophan, this likely results from a read error. The rearrangement joins TRBV20-1 to TRBJ2-3, with D unresolved. V lost 1 base, J lost 0 bases, and 5 bases lay in between. Per germline, CDR1 DFQATT and CDR2 SNEGSKA (reference sequence). This CDR3 contains 13 residues. The CDR3 sequence: CSARVFSTDTQYL. The DNA of the CDR3 is TGCAGTGCTAGAGTGTTTAGCACAGATACGCAGTATCTT.

The rearrangement joins TRBV20-1 to TRBJ1-2; D is perhaps TRBD1 (5 bases). This CDR3 is built from 12 residues. V shed 6 bases and J shed 6 bases, with 14 bases lying between them. Germline V gives CDR1 DFQATT, CDR2 SNEGSKA (reference sequence). The CDR3 DNA follows: TGCAGTGCCGCCCCGGGACTTCATGGCTACACCTTC. As protein: CSAAPGLHGYTF.

In its sample, this clonotype was seen a few times. The chain is built from TRBV7-8 and TRBJ2-7; TRBD1 agrees at 7 bases. Trimming took 2 bases from V and 1 from J; bases not matched to a gene: 5. CDR3 size: 15 residues. The germline CDR1 and CDR2 sequences are SGHVS and FQNEAQ. The CDR3 coding sequence is TGTGCCAGCAGCTTAAGACAGGGAAGGTCCTACGAGCAGTACTTC. Its protein is CASSLRQGRSYEQYF.

This clonotype showed up just once. This may come from a read error, since a much larger clone is one base off. The rearrangement uses TRBV7-9 and TRBJ1-6; D is undetermined. V lost 5 bases, J lost 7 bases, and 6 bases lay in between. Germline loops: CDR1 SEHNR, CDR2 FQNEAQ (reference sequence). The CDR3 has 12 residues. The CDR3 reads CASSAGNSPLHF. CDR3 DNA: TGTGCCAGCAGCGCCGGGAATTCACCCCTCCACTTT. The whole variable domain, filled in from reference TRBV7-9 and TRBJ1-6, reads DTGVSQNPRHKITKRGQNVTFRCDPISEHNRLYWYRQTLGQGPEFLTYFQNEAQLEKSRLLSDRFSAERPKGSFSTLEIQRTEQGDSAMYLCASSAGNSPLHFGNGTRLTVT.

As for this clonotype: An end of the junction differs from the germline gene, which may be a read error. The chain is built from TRBV5-1 and TRBJ1-5; no definite D call. The CDR3 is made up of 12 amino acids. Germline CDR1 reads SGHRS; CDR2 reads YFSETQ. CDR3 bases: TGTGCCAGCACCGACGAAATTCAGCCCCAGCATTTT. It yields the protein CASTDEIQPQHF.

The chain combines TRBV20-1 with TRBJ1-1; D is possibly TRBD1 (6 bases). Germline values: CDR1 DFQATT, CDR2 SNEGSKA (reference sequence). V was clipped by 6 bases and J by 3 bases, with 14 bases between them. The CDR3 extends over 13 amino acids. Written as DNA, the CDR3 is TGCAGTGCCACTCTCTACAGGGACACTGAAGCTTTCTTT. Translating it yields CSATLYRDTEAFF.

This clonotype was picked up a small number of times. V gene TRBV6-1 combines with J gene TRBJ2-5; D call uncertain. This CDR3 has 16 residues. Between the trimmed V and J ends, which lost 2 bases and 0 bases, there was a span of 13 bases. The germline V gene has CDR1 MNHNS and CDR2 SASEGT. CDR3 region: CASSEFIGQYQETQYF. CDR3 bases: TGTGCCAGCAGTGAATTTATAGGGCAGTACCAAGAGACCCAGTACTTC.